These 32 T cell receptor beta chains came from one sample sequenced in a study of blood T cells in healthy people across ages (dated by TCRdb to about 2015). Libraries were built with 5' RACE. TCRdb lists the instrument as Illumina HiSeq 2500. A second PCR of about 6 to 12 cycles was run with a J-beta primer mix and a sample-barcoded 5' primer. The raw public reads went through TCRdb reprocessing: fastp at Q25, MiXCR clone calling, in-frame beta chains kept. Rows merge per CDR3 protein into single entries with the most common DNA and genes. This sample holds roughly 800,000 distinct CDR3 sequences; 58% were observed only once. 20% to 25% of the sample is in the top ten clones. Sequenced material: blood. Receptor source: a man younger than 40 in good health.

V gene TRBV12-3 or TRBV12-4 combines with J gene TRBJ2-7; 10 bases map to TRBD2. The J call may be in error: the DNA end matches TRBJ2-1 better. This CDR3 spans 15 amino acids. The CDR3 DNA reads as TGTGCCAGCAGTTTTTCAGCGGGAGGGCACAATGAGCAGTTCTTC. It codes for CASSFSAGGHNEQFF.

Note on this clonotype: Sequence at one end of the junction differs from germline and may be a read error. J is TRBJ2-7 and V is TRBV5-1; TRBD2 is a possible D gene (5 bases). The CDR3 loop spans 14 amino acids. CDR1 and CDR2 from the germline V gene are SGHRS and YFSETQ. The CDR3 sequence is CASYGGVYPYVQYF. The CDR3 region has the DNA TGCGCCAGCTATGGAGGAGTTTACCCCTACGTGCAGTACTTC.

CDR3 residues: CSVVRQTYNEQFF. In DNA, the CDR3 is TGCAGCGTTGTAAGACAGACCTACAATGAGCAGTTCTTC. The chain links TRBV29-1 to TRBJ2-1, with D perhaps matching TRBD1 (5 bases). The germline gives CDR1 SQVTM, CDR2 ANQGSEA. The CDR3 sequence is 13 residues long. V lost 4 bases, J lost 2 bases, and 9 bases lay in between.

This chain connects TRBV27 to TRBJ1-2, with TRBD1 matching 7 bases. The CDR3 runs to 12 residues. Germline values: CDR1 MNHEY, CDR2 SMNVEV (reference sequence). The V segment lost 4 bases and the J segment 6 bases; nucleotides outside the gene matches: 2. CDR3 nucleotides: TGTGCCAGCAGTTCGACAGGGAATGGCTACACCTTC. Its translation is CASSSTGNGYTF.

This clonotype has a handful of counts. This chain uses TRBV29-1 with TRBJ2-1, with 12 positions matching TRBD2. After removal of 0 bases from V and 15 bases from J, the junction contained 6 bases not matched to a gene. The V gene's germline CDR1 is SQVTM and CDR2 ANQGSEA. The CDR3 runs 13 residues. The CDR3 spells CSVEESSSGRAFF. In DNA form, the CDR3 reads TGCAGCGTTGAAGAATCCTCTAGCGGGAGGGCGTTCTTC.

This sequence joins TRBV5-1 and TRBJ2-7; D call uncertain. The V gene's germline CDR1 is SGHRS and CDR2 YFSETQ. The CDR3 length is 14 residues. The ends were cut back, 6 bases at V and 0 bases at J, with 13 bases in the middle. CDR3 protein: CASTPALSSYEQYF. The CDR3 DNA reads TGCGCCAGCACCCCGGCCCTGAGCTCCTACGAGCAGTACTTC.

The chain combines TRBV2 with TRBJ2-3, with D maybe TRBD2 (7 bases). Trimming took off 1 base at V and 6 bases at J, with 14 bases between the two ends. CDR1 SNHLY and CDR2 FYNNEI come from the germline V gene. The CDR3 loop spans 15 amino acids. CDR3 DNA: TGTGCCAGCAGTGAAGTAGCGGAGGGGGGGGATACGCAGTATTTT. Its protein product is CASSEVAEGGDTQYF.

The CDR3, as DNA: TGCGCCAGCAGCCAAGCACCCCCGGGACAGGGAAACAATGAGCAGTTCTTC. As protein: CASSQAPPGQGNNEQFF. The V and J genes are TRBV4-3 and TRBJ2-1, with TRBD1 identical over 9 bases. The CDR3 covers 17 residues. Germline CDR1 is LGHNA and CDR2 is YSLEER. V was pared by 1 base and J by 5 bases, with 9 bases of the junction left unmatched.

This chain connects TRBV10-3 to TRBJ1-1; D is ambiguous. Trimming left V 4 bases short and J 1 base short, with 13 bases between. The CDR3 is 15 residues long. Germline V lookup: CDR1 ENHRY, CDR2 SYGVKD. CDR3 region: CAISGGVTENTEAFF. The CDR3 DNA reads as TGTGCCATCAGTGGAGGCGTGACTGAGAACACTGAAGCTTTCTTT.

The CDR3 sequence: CASVLQGARGYTF. CDR3 sequence (DNA): TGTGCCAGCGTCCTCCAGGGGGCGCGGGGCTACACCTTC. V usage is TRBV12-3 or TRBV12-4 and J usage is TRBJ1-2, with TRBD1 matching over 8 bases. Trimming removed 8 bases from V and 8 bases from J; junction bases left unmatched: 10. There are 13 residues in the CDR3.

This clonotype showed up just a few times. The CDR3 DNA follows: TGTGCCAGTAGACCTCGGGGGGGCAGCGAGACCCAGTACTTC. This encodes CASRPRGGSETQYF. The J gene is TRBJ2-5, the V gene TRBV9, with 8 bases lining up with TRBD2. Trimming took 8 bases from V and 5 from J; bases not matched to a gene: 11. Per germline, CDR1 SGDLS and CDR2 YYNGEE. The CDR3 sequence is 14 residues long.

This chain connects TRBV7-9 to TRBJ2-1; 7 bases map to TRBD2. V shed 5 bases, J shed 6 bases, and the junction held 10 bases outside the gene matches. Germline-derived CDR1 and CDR2 are SEHNR and FQNEAQ (reference sequence). This CDR3 contains 15 residues. The CDR3 here is CASSPRLSGVNEQFF. In DNA form, the CDR3 reads TGTGCCAGCAGCCCGCGCCTAAGCGGGGTCAATGAGCAGTTCTTC.

V usage is TRBV20-1 and J usage is TRBJ2-1; possible D gene TRBD2, 6 bases. The CDR3 contains 14 residues. Germline V CDR1 and CDR2: DFQATT, SNEGSKA (reference sequence). Trimming shortened V by 6 bases and J by 8 bases, and 20 bases separated the two germline ends. The CDR3 here is CSATNPGRRDEQFF. The CDR3 DNA reads TGCAGTGCCACAAATCCCGGGCGGAGGGATGAGCAGTTCTTC.

This clonotype was picked up a small number of times. J is TRBJ1-5 and V is TRBV29-1; D gene ambiguous. Looked up from germline, CDR1 is SQVTM and CDR2 is ANQGSEA. The CDR3 totals 12 residues. V was shortened by 5 bases and J by 5 bases, with 10 bases between the two germline ends. CDR3 protein: CSVRTGDQPQHF. Here the CDR3 DNA reads TGCAGCGTTCGGACGGGCGATCAGCCCCAGCATTTT.

J is TRBJ2-3 and V is TRBV7-2; D uncertain. The V gene lost 5 bases and the J gene lost 2 bases, with 11 bases spanning the gap. CDR3 length: 14 residues. The germline V gene has CDR1 SGHTA and CDR2 FQGNSA. The DNA of the CDR3 is TGTGCCAGCAGCCGTTACAGAGCCACAGATACGCAGTATTTT. Translating gives CASSRYRATDTQYF.

This rearrangement joins TRBV27 to TRBJ2-7; 7 nucleotides line up with TRBD1. Per the germline V gene, CDR1 is MNHEY and CDR2 is SMNVEV (reference sequence). J was trimmed by 6 bases and V by 3 bases; bases with no gene match: 8. The CDR3 contains 14 residues. CDR3 bases: TGTGCCAGCAGTTTCTTCACCGGGACAGCCGAGCAGTACTTC. It codes for CASSFFTGTAEQYF.

This chain joins TRBV20-1 and TRBJ2-7, with D possibly TRBD2 on 6 matching bases. Germline assignment: CDR1 DFQATT and CDR2 SNEGSKA (reference sequence). CDR3 length: 15 amino acids. Between the trimmed V and J ends, which lost 1 base and 2 bases, there was a span of 15 bases. The CDR3 bases are TGCAGTGCTAGAGGGGGCCCGGGACTGACCTACGAGCAGTACTTC. The encoded protein is CSARGGPGLTYEQYF.

This clonotype has only a few counts. The chain is built from TRBV27 and TRBJ2-7; D unresolved. This CDR3 contains 14 residues. The V and J ends lost 6 bases and 2 bases respectively, with 14 bases between them. Germline values: CDR1 MNHEY, CDR2 SMNVEV (reference sequence). In nucleotides, the CDR3 is TGTGCCAGCAGGATTTCGCCTAACGCCTACGAGCAGTACTTC. Protein product: CASRISPNAYEQYF.

This clonotype has a handful of counts. The rearrangement links TRBV2 to TRBJ1-2; 9 nucleotides match TRBD1. The CDR3 loop spans 13 amino acids. The V gene end was trimmed by 4 bases and the J gene end by 4 bases; junction bases not matched to a gene: 1. Germline V gene lookup returns CDR1 SNHLY and CDR2 FYNNEI. The CDR3 DNA follows: TGTGCCAGCAGTGGGGACAGGGTCTATGGCTACACCTTC. Protein product: CASSGDRVYGYTF. Supplemented by reference TRBV2 and TRBJ1-2, the full variable domain reads EPEVTQTPSHQVTQMGQEVILRCVPISNHLYFYWYRQILGQKVEFLVSFYNNEISEKSEIFDDQFSVERPDGSNFTLKIRSTKLEDSAMYFCASSGDRVYGYTFGSGTRLTVV.

The chain couples TRBV6-5 to TRBJ2-3; D is unresolved. This CDR3 has 15 amino acids. The V gene's germline CDR1 is MNHEY and CDR2 SVGAGI. V was pared by 2 bases and J by 0 bases, with 9 bases between. CDR3 protein: CASSYKKPSTDTQYF. As DNA, the CDR3 is TGTGCCAGCAGTTACAAGAAACCGAGCACAGATACGCAGTATTTT.

The chain combines TRBV12-3 or TRBV12-4 with TRBJ1-2, with a weak D call TRBD1 (5 bases). Trimming cost V 5 bases and J 1 base, with 14 bases left between them. CDR3 size: 15 residues. The CDR3 DNA reads TGTGCCAGCAGTCCTGCGGGACGCCTTAACTATGGCTACACCTTC. Translating it yields CASSPAGRLNYGYTF.

This clonotype was recorded a few times. The chain combines TRBV20-1 with TRBJ2-4; D uncertain. The DNA end favors TRBJ2-5, so the J call may be wrong. Germline lookup yields CDR1 DFQATT and CDR2 SNEGSKA (reference sequence). The CDR3 has 14 amino acids. CDR3 amino acids: CSASSADHQETQYF. The CDR3 DNA reads as TGCAGTGCTAGTTCTGCGGACCACCAAGAGACCCAGTACTTC.

This clonotype was counted between two and nine times. The rearrangement links TRBV10-3 to TRBJ2-3, with 9 bases that match TRBD2. CDR3 length equals 14 residues. Per germline, CDR1 ENHRY and CDR2 SYGVKD. The V and J ends lost 10 bases and 1 base, in that order; junction bases with no gene match: 6. The CDR3 reads CATSSGERTDTQYF. The CDR3 bases are TGTGCCACCTCTAGCGGGGAACGCACAGATACGCAGTATTTT.

This clonotype was observed a handful of times. This sequence joins TRBV6-5 and TRBJ2-1, with TRBD1 identical over 8 bases. Germline loops: CDR1 MNHEY, CDR2 SVGAGI. The CDR3 loop spans 14 amino acids. With 11 bases clipped from V and 6 bases from J, the junction kept 12 bases outside the gene matches. As DNA, the CDR3 is TGTGCCGTTACCGGGACAGGTCCTAGCAATGAGCAGTTCTTC. Translation: CAVTGTGPSNEQFF.

The DNA of the CDR3 is TGCAGTACGACAGAGGGTAACTATGGCTACACCTTC. It codes for CSTTEGNYGYTF. The rearrangement uses TRBV29-1 and TRBJ1-2; D might be TRBD1 (5 bases). From germline, CDR1 is SQVTM and CDR2 ANQGSEA. The CDR3 loop spans 12 amino acids.

This clonotype came up once. The V call is TRBV18, the J call TRBJ2-5; 9 nucleotides align to TRBD1. The assigned J gene may be wrong: the sequence end matches TRBJ2-7 better. CDR3 length: 15 amino acids. Germline V lookup: CDR1 KGHSH, CDR2 LQKENI. The CDR3 reads CASSPQRQGGYEQYF. CDR3 sequence (DNA): TGTGCCAGCTCACCACAGAGACAGGGGGGTTACGAGCAGTACTTC.

This rearrangement joins TRBV29-1 to TRBJ2-7; the match to TRBD1 covers 11 bases. The J segment lost 5 bases and the V segment lost 4 bases, leaving 22 bases of the junction unmatched. This CDR3 region has 19 residues. The germline CDR1 and CDR2 sequences are SQVTM and ANQGSEA. CDR3 in amino acids: CSVGGGGIRGTGGYNEQYF. The CDR3 coding sequence is TGCAGCGTTGGAGGGGGAGGTATAAGAGGGACAGGGGGATATAACGAGCAGTACTTC.

This clonotype was picked up a small number of times. The rearrangement joins TRBV15 to TRBJ2-7, with D uncertain. The end of the DNA is better explained by TRBJ2-5, so the J call may be wrong. The CDR3 has 13 residues. Germline CDR1 LNHNV, CDR2 YYDKDF (reference sequence). CDR3 nucleotides: TGTGCCACCAGCAGAGATATCGGAGAGACCCAGTACTTC. The encoded protein is CATSRDIGETQYF.

J is TRBJ1-1 and V is TRBV12-3 or TRBV12-4; 7 bases match TRBD1. The CDR3 covers 17 residues. The trim removed 3 bases at V and 0 bases at J, leaving 10 bases unmatched. The CDR3 DNA reads TGTGCCAGCAGTTTTGTAACTGGACAGGACATGAACACTGAAGCTTTCTTT. It codes for CASSFVTGQDMNTEAFF.

The gene calls are TRBV3-1 and TRBJ2-7; 9 nucleotides agree with TRBD2. CDR3 size: 17 residues. The V segment lost 4 bases and the J segment 7 bases; nucleotides outside the gene matches: 17. Germline lookup yields CDR1 LGHDT and CDR2 YNNKEL (reference sequence). CDR3: CASSLSDIAGEYNEQYF. CDR3 in DNA: TGTGCCAGCAGCCTTTCTGACATAGCGGGGGAATACAATGAGCAGTACTTC.

This clonotype was seen once. This could be a read error, since a much larger clone is one nucleotide away. The chain has TRBV27 and TRBJ2-5; 11 bases align to TRBD2. The CDR3 runs to 16 residues. CDR1 is MNHEY and CDR2 is SMNVEV in the germline V gene (reference sequence). With V trimmed by 2 bases and J by 11 bases, 13 bases remained unmatched. This CDR3 reads CASSLGTSGPLNEQYF. Written as DNA, the CDR3 is TGTGCCAGCAGTTTAGGGACTAGCGGCCCCTTAAATGAGCAGTACTTC.

The chain is built from TRBV3-1 and TRBJ1-2; weak D call: TRBD1 (5 bases). This CDR3 is built from 15 residues. V gave up 1 base and J gave up 2 bases, with 11 bases separating them. The germline V gene encodes CDR1 LGHDT and CDR2 YNNKEL (reference sequence). The CDR3 here is CASSQVATENYGYTF. In DNA form, the CDR3 reads TGTGCCAGCAGCCAAGTTGCGACAGAGAACTATGGCTACACCTTC.